Listed below are T cell receptor beta chains from one sample, sequenced in a study of beta chain features in type 1 diabetes. TCRdb's table, derived via immunoSEQ multiplex PCR, lists solely in-frame clones and lacks some. The profile shows roughly 100,000 clones, approximately 30% of them singletons. The source material was central memory CD4+ T cells from blood. All receptors derive from a young woman with type 1 diabetes. Each CDR3 is given with its conserved first and last residue. The D gene is left open where the match is weak. A row's size may be missing; if present it is once, few, many or a size class.

length: 14
size: few
D: .
V: TRBV18
J: TRBJ2-7
CDR3: CASSPPGRVDEQYF
DNA: TGTGCCAGCTCACCACCGGGCCGTGTGGACGAGCAGTACTTC

length: 15
size: few
D: .
V: TRBV19
J: TRBJ1-2
CDR3: CASSINGVPAYGYTF
DNA: TGTGCCAGTAGTATCAACGGGGTACCCGCCTATGGCTACACCTTC

length: 12
size: .
D: .
V: TRBV11-2
J: TRBJ2-5
CDR3: CASSPPVETQYF
DNA: TGTGCCAGCAGCCCCCCAGTTGAGACCCAGTACTTC

length: 16
size: few
D: .
V: TRBV7-2
J: TRBJ2-2
CDR3: CASSSGLRKNTGELFF
DNA: TGTGCCAGCAGCTCGGGACTCCGGAAGAACACCGGGGAGCTGTTTTTT

length: 12
size: .
D: .
V: TRBV30
J: TRBJ2-7
CDR3: CAWSTTGYEQYF
DNA: TGTGCCTGGAGTACGACTGGGTACGAGCAGTACTTC

length: 14
size: .
D: TRBD1
V: TRBV28
J: TRBJ1-2
CDR3: CASRLGGQGGGYTF
DNA: TGTGCCAGCAGACTGGGGGGACAGGGTGGCGGCTACACCTTC

length: 13
size: few
D: .
V: TRBV7-2
J: TRBJ1-1
CDR3: CASSSTGTSEAFF
DNA: TGTGCCAGCAGCTCCACCGGGACATCAGAAGCTTTCTTT

length: 16
size: .
D: .
V: TRBV11-2
J: TRBJ2-7
CDR3: CASSPRLARKTYEQYF
DNA: TGTGCCAGCAGCCCACGATTAGCGCGGAAGACCTACGAGCAGTACTTC

length: 14
size: few
D: TRBD2
V: TRBV7-2
J: TRBJ2-4
CDR3: CASSLGTSGSHQYF
DNA: TGTGCCAGCAGCTTAGGGACTAGCGGCAGCCATCAGTACTTC

length: 15
size: .
D: .
V: TRBV5-1
J: TRBJ2-5
CDR3: CASSLVAGSQETQYF
DNA: TGCGCCAGCAGCTTGGTGGCAGGGTCACAAGAGACCCAGTACTTC

length: 15
size: .
D: .
V: TRBV5-6
J: TRBJ2-3
CDR3: CASTQGQGISDTQYF
DNA: TGTGCCAGCACCCAAGGGCAGGGGATTTCAGATACGCAGTATTTT

length: 15
size: few
D: TRBD2
V: TRBV2
J: TRBJ2-7
CDR3: CASSEALGLATEQYF
DNA: TGTGCCAGCAGTGAAGCGCTTGGACTAGCAACCGAGCAGTACTTC

length: 16
size: .
D: .
V: TRBV27
J: TRBJ1-2
CDR3: CASSLVVRGFNYGYTF
DNA: TGTGCCAGCAGTTTAGTAGTTCGGGGTTTCAACTATGGCTACACCTTC

length: 15
size: once
D: .
V: TRBV5-4
J: TRBJ2-5
CDR3: CASSLGGNTQETQYF
DNA: TGTGCCAGCAGCTTGGGCGGGAATACCCAAGAGACCCAGTACTTC

length: 16
size: few
D: .
V: TRBV27
J: TRBJ2-5
CDR3: CASSLAGAGNQETQYF
DNA: TGTGCCAGCAGTTTAGCAGGGGCGGGTAACCAAGAGACCCAGTACTTC

length: 16
size: few
D: .
V: TRBV5-1
J: TRBJ2-5
CDR3: CASSFLNGGAQETQYF
DNA: TGCGCCAGCAGCTTCCTAAATGGGGGCGCCCAAGAGACCCAGTACTTC

length: 15
size: .
D: .
V: TRBV30
J: TRBJ2-1
CDR3: CAWSPDWLGNNEQFF
DNA: TGTGCCTGGAGTCCGGACTGGCTGGGTAACAATGAGCAGTTCTTC

length: 13
size: .
D: .
V: TRBV7-3
J: TRBJ1-2
CDR3: CASSPGPDYGYTF
DNA: TGTGCCAGCAGCCCGGGTCCTGACTATGGCTACACCTTC